The 14 T cell receptor beta chains below come from one sample, sequenced in a study of cytomegalovirus exposure and HLA in healthy donors. Primers for the PCR totalled 60 Vbeta and 13 Jbeta. Measured with immunoSEQ multiplex PCR; TCRdb has only the in-frame clones, and not every one. The table records about 55,000 clones, around 78% of them present only once. Sample: PBMCs. Receptor source: a female donor in good health and CMV-seronegative.

This chain connects TRBV5-1 to TRBJ2-3; perhaps TRBD1 as D (5 bases). The CDR3 consists of 13 residues. CDR1 is SGHRS, CDR2 YFSETQ, per germline. V was clipped by 5 bases and J by 6 bases, with 13 bases between them. For the CDR3, the DNA is TGCGCCAGCAGAACCCAGGGTTTTGATACGCAGTATTTT. Protein: CASRTQGFDTQYF. The full variable domain, with the rest looked up from reference TRBV5-1 and TRBJ2-3, is KAGVTQTPRYLIKTRGQQVTLSCSPISGHRSVSWYQQTPGQGLQFLFEYFSETQRNKGNFPGRFSGRQFSNSRSEMNVSTLELGDSALYLCASRTQGFDTQYFGPGTRLTVL.

The genes are TRBV6-6 and TRBJ1-1; D remains unclear. V shed 4 bases and J shed 7 bases, with 7 bases lying between them. Germline V gene data show CDR1 as MNHNY and CDR2 as SVGAGI (reference sequence). CDR3 length equals 11 residues. The CDR3 nucleotides are TGTGCCAGCAGTTTGGGAGGTGAAGCTTTCTTT. Protein: CASSLGGEAFF.

In the case of this clone: Other DNA sequences within the sample encode an identical CDR3. The V call is TRBV11-2, the J call TRBJ2-7, with 7 bases matching TRBD1. The V gene's germline CDR1 is SGHAT and CDR2 FQNNGV. V was clipped by 4 bases and J by 2 bases; unmatched bases: 8. This CDR3 is 15 amino acids long. Here the CDR3 DNA reads TGTGCCAGCAGCTACACAACCGGGACAGCCTACGAGCAGTACTTC. It encodes CASSYTTGTAYEQYF.

The chain uses TRBV5-5 and TRBJ2-1, with 12 bases matching TRBD2. The V and J ends lost 0 bases and 9 bases, in that order; junction bases with no gene match: 4. The CDR3 runs 15 residues. Germline CDR1 and CDR2: SGHKS and YYEKEE (reference sequence). The CDR3 coding sequence is TGTGCCAGCAGCTTGGTTCTAGCGGGGGGGGTTGAGCAGTTCTTC. It is translated as CASSLVLAGGVEQFF.

V is TRBV9 and J is TRBJ1-4, with a possible D match to TRBD1 (5 bases). The ends were cut back, 0 bases at V and 6 bases at J, with 12 bases in the middle. In germline, CDR1 is SGDLS, CDR2 YYNGEE. This CDR3 has 15 amino acids. The CDR3 sequence is CASSVEAGSYEKLFF. CDR3 DNA: TGTGCCAGCAGCGTAGAGGCAGGGTCTTATGAAAAACTGTTTTTT.

The table lists this clone with a few counts. The chain combines TRBV13 with TRBJ1-1; 8 bases are a match to TRBD1. The germline V gene has CDR1 PRHDT and CDR2 FYEKMQ (reference sequence). The V segment lost 4 bases and the J segment 3 bases; nucleotides outside the gene matches: 4. CDR3 length: 14 residues. The CDR3 sequence: CASSSDREDTEAFF. DNA of the CDR3: TGTGCCAGCAGCTCGGACAGGGAGGACACTGAAGCTTTCTTT.

The rearrangement links TRBV6-5 to TRBJ2-7, with D uncertain. Germline values: CDR1 MNHEY, CDR2 SVGAGI. The CDR3 is 15 residues long. Between the trimmed V and J ends, which lost 5 bases and 6 bases, there was a span of 20 bases. The CDR3 DNA reads as TGTGCCAGCAGTCCTCCCGGGTCGGCCGGCTCCGAGCAGTACTTC. Translated: CASSPPGSAGSEQYF.

This sequence joins TRBV7-2 and TRBJ2-1; 8 nucleotides agree with TRBD2. Trimming took 5 bases from V and 12 from J; bases not matched to a gene: 3. This CDR3 has 11 amino acids. CDR1 and CDR2 (germline): SGHTA, FQGNSA. The CDR3 protein is CASSPTSGQFF. CDR3 DNA sequence: TGTGCCAGCAGCCCTACTAGCGGGCAGTTCTTC.

This clone was observed a single time. V is TRBV4-1 and J is TRBJ2-5; D not resolved. V was pared by 1 base and J by 5 bases, with 8 bases between. This CDR3 comprises 13 residues. Germline loops: CDR1 MGHRA, CDR2 YSYEKL. This CDR3 reads CASSQVSVETQYF. For the CDR3, the DNA is TGCGCCAGCAGCCAAGTCAGCGTGGAGACCCAGTACTTC.

The chain is built from TRBV10-3 and TRBJ2-7; 8 bases line up with TRBD2. The CDR3 has 15 amino acids. Germline V lookup: CDR1 ENHRY, CDR2 SYGVKD. The V and J ends lost 2 bases and 6 bases, in that order; junction bases with no gene match: 9. The CDR3 DNA reads TGTGCCATCAGTGAGGGAGCGGGGGCCCGTCTCGAGCAGTACTTC. This encodes CAISEGAGARLEQYF.

This clone was seen a few times. The chain links TRBV7-6 to TRBJ2-2, with unresolved D. The V gene's germline CDR1 is SGHVS and CDR2 FNYEAQ. The length of the CDR3 is 12 residues. Trimming shortened V by 5 bases and J by 8 bases, and 9 bases separated the two germline ends. The CDR3 coding sequence is TGTGCCAGCAGCCTGACTTGGGGGGAGCTGTTTTTT. Protein product: CASSLTWGELFF.

This chain links TRBV30 with TRBJ1-2; the D gene is possibly TRBD1 (6 bases). The CDR3 spans 16 residues. V lost 2 bases to trimming and J lost 6 bases, with 22 bases between them. The germline CDR1 and CDR2 sequences are GTSNPN and SVGIG (reference sequence). The chain's CDR3 is CAWSPLQGIPVHGYTF. For the CDR3, the DNA is TGTGCCTGGAGTCCGTTACAGGGTATCCCTGTCCATGGCTACACCTTC.

The chain joins TRBV7-9 to TRBJ2-2; possible D gene TRBD1, 6 bases. CDR1 SEHNR and CDR2 FQNEAQ come from the germline V gene (reference sequence). V was shortened by 5 bases and J by 3 bases, with 10 bases between the two germline ends. The CDR3 runs to 14 residues. CDR3 coding DNA: TGTGCCAGCAGCCAGACAGGCGACACCGGGGAGCTGTTTTTT. Residues: CASSQTGDTGELFF. The full variable domain, its missing parts supplied by reference TRBV7-9 and TRBJ2-2, is DTGVSQNPRHKITKRGQNVTFRCDPISEHNRLYWYRQTLGQGPEFLTYFQNEAQLEKSRLLSDRFSAERPKGSFSTLEIQRTEQGDSAMYLCASSQTGDTGELFFGEGSRLTVL.

The rearrangement uses TRBV7-6 and TRBJ1-6; 7 bases are shared with TRBD1. CDR1 SGHVS and CDR2 FNYEAQ come from the germline V gene. The trim removed 5 bases at V and 7 bases at J, leaving 5 bases unmatched. CDR3 length equals 14 residues. Here the CDR3 reads CASSQDRPNSPLHF. The DNA of the CDR3 is TGTGCCAGCAGCCAGGACAGGCCAAATTCACCCCTCCACTTT.